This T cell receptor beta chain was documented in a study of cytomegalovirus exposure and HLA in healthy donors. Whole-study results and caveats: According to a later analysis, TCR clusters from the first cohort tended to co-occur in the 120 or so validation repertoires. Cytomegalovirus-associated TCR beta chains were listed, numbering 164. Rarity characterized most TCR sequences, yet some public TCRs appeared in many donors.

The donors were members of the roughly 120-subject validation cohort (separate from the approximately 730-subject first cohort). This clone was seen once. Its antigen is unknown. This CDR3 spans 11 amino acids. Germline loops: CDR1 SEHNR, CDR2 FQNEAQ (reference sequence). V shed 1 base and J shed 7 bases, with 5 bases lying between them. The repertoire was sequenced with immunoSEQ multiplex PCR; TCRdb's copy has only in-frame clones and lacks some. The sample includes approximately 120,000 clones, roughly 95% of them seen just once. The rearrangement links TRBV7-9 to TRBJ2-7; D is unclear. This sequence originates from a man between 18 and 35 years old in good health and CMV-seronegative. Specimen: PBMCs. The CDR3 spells CASSLGREQYF. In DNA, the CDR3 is TGTGCCAGCAGCTTAGGGAGAGAGCAGTACTTC.